The sequence of this T cell receptor beta chain was determined in a study of cytomegalovirus exposure and HLA in healthy donors. Overall study findings and caveats: Associated with cytomegalovirus, according to the listing, were fewer than 200 TCR beta chains. Reportedly, HLA-A and HLA-B alleles of most subjects were accurately predicted from TCR beta. Later analysis suggested links between common viral pathogens and several top significant clusters.

The PCR made use of 60 Vbeta and 13 Jbeta primers. Authors' methods: The count from a later analysis was 70 million to 85 million unique TCR beta chains, 9 million to 12 million of them shared. The repertoire was sequenced with immunoSEQ multiplex PCR; TCRdb's copy has only in-frame clones and lacks some. From that table come the V and J calls and clone size; the DNA was used to work out D and trimming. This repertoire shows some 100,000 clones, around 83% found once; its top ten account for 0.9% to 1.5%. About this clone: Its antigen is still unknown.

The CDR3 sequence is 15 residues long. CDR1 is SGDLS and CDR2 is YYNGEE in the germline V gene. Germline trimming cut 3 bases from V and 3 bases from J; bases unmatched to any gene: 5. V is TRBV9 and J is TRBJ2-1, with TRBD2 matching 8 bases. Sequenced material: PBMCs. The TCR originated in a woman between 18 and 29 years old in good health and CMV-seronegative. In DNA, the CDR3 is TGTGCCAGCAGCGACCCCGGGACTAGCTACAATGAGCAGTTCTTC. Residues: CASSDPGTSYNEQFF.